This is a list of T cell receptor beta chains from one sample in a study of shared clonotypes between healthy human individuals. Clones were sequenced by immunoSEQ multiplex PCR, and TCRdb holds only the in-frame ones, with some missing. The sample carries approximately 530,000 clones, approximately 94% recorded once. Sequencing input: naive CD4+ T cells sorted from blood. The receptors were sampled from a woman in her 30s in good health. CDR3s include the opening cysteine and the closing phenylalanine or tryptophan. Each record gives: J gene, CDR3 length, V gene, D gene, CDR3 protein. D genes are given only for firm matches.

TRBJ1-5,18,TRBV4-1,TRBD1,CASSQWTGGYYSNQPQHF
TRBJ1-5,14,TRBV7-2,NA,CASKLDRSDQPQHF
TRBJ2-3,14,TRBV6-5,NA,CASSTRGVTDTQYF
TRBJ2-7,16,TRBV27,TRBD1,CASSTYPGTESYEQYF
NA,14,TRBV27,TRBD2,CASSQPLAGSEQYF
TRBJ2-7,12,TRBV2,NA,CASSEGPGEQYF
TRBJ2-1,12,TRBV5-1,NA,CASKKDYNEQFF
TRBJ2-7,13,TRBV11-2,TRBD2,CASSSGWREKQYF
TRBJ2-7,15,TRBV7-2,TRBD2,CASSSGLAASYEQYF
TRBJ1-1,14,TRBV28,TRBD1,CASRSGTGSTEAFF
TRBJ1-1,15,TRBV6-5,NA,CASSYTGGWDTEAFF
TRBJ1-4,13,TRBV25-1,NA,CASTAYRDEKLFF
TRBJ2-7,13,TRBV10-2,NA,CASRHGSSYEQYF
TRBJ1-5,14,TRBV2,NA,CASSLRISNQPQHF
TRBJ2-3,12,TRBV4-2,NA,CASSQAPDTQYF
TRBJ1-2,12,TRBV28,NA,CASSLDRYGYTF